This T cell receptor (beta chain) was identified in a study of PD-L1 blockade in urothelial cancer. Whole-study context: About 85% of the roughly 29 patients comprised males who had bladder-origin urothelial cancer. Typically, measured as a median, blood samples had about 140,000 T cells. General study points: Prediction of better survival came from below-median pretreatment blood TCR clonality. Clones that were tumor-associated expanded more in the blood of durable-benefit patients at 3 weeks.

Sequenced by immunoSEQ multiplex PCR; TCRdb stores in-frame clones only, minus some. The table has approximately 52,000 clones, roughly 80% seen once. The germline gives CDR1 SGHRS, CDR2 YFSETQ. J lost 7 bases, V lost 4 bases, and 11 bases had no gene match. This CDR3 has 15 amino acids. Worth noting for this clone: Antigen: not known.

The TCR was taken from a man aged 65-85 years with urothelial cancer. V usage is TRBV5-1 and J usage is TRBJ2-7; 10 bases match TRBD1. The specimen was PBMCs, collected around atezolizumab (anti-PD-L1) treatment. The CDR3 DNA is TGCGCCAGCAGCCCGGGGACAGGGGCCAGGGAGGAGCAGTACTTC. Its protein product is CASSPGTGAREEQYF.